Listed here is a single T cell receptor beta chain. The J segment lost 4 bases and the V segment lost 4 bases, leaving 0 bases of the junction unmatched. The CDR3 length is 12 residues. The V gene's germline CDR1 is SGHNT and CDR2 YYREEE (reference sequence). Per the authors' pipeline: Reference gene primers were amplified, and this amplification served to estimate nucleated cell counts. Measured with immunoSEQ multiplex PCR; TCRdb has only the in-frame clones, and not every one. Clone size and the V and J calls come from that table; the DNA yielded D and trimming. The top ten hold about 5% of the sample, which has 180,000 or so clones, 85% seen once. This entry belongs to a study of blood T cell repertoires in COVID-19. About the study: Samples representing acute and convalescent COVID-19 were sourced from the United States, Italy and Spain. T cells, B-cell-depleted T cells, or PBMCs provided the cDNA or gDNA that served as material.

The rearrangement links TRBV5-4 to TRBJ2-7; 9 bases fit TRBD1. The specimen was peripheral blood. This sequence originates from an elderly woman with acute or convalescent COVID-19. The CDR3 DNA reads as TGTGCCAGCAGCGGGACAGGGTACGAGCAGTACTTC. Amino acid sequence: CASSGTGYEQYF.